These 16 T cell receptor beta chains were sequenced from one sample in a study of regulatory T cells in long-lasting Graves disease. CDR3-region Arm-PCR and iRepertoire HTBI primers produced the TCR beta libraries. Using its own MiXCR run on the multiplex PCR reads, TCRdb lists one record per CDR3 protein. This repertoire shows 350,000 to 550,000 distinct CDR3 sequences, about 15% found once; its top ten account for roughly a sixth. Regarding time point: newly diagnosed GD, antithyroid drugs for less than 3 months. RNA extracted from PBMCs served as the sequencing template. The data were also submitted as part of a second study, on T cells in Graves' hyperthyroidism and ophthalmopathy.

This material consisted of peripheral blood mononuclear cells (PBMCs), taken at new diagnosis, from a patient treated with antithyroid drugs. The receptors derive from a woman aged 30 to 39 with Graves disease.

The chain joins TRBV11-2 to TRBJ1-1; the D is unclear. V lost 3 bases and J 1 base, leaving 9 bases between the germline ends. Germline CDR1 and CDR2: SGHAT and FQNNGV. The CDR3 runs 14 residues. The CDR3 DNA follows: TGTGCCAGCAGCTTTTATCGAGGGAACACTGAAGCTTTCTTT. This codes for CASSFYRGNTEAFF.

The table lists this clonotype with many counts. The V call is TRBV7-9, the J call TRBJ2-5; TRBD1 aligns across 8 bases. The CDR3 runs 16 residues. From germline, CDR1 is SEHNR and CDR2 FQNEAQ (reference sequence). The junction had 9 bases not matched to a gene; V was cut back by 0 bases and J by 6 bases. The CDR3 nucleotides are TGTGCCAGCAGCTTAGCGACGGACAGGGCCTACAAGACCCAGTACTTC. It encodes CASSLATDRAYKTQYF.

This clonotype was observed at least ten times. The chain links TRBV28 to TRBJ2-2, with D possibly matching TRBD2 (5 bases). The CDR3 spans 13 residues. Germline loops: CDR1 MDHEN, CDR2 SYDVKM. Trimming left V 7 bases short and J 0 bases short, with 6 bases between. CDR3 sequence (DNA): TGTGCCAGCATGGAGGCGAACACCGGGGAGCTGTTTTTT. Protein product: CASMEANTGELFF.

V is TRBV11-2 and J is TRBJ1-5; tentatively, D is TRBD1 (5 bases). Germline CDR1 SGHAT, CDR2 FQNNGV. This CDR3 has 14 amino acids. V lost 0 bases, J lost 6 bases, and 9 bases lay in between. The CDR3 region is CASSLDPGTQPQHF. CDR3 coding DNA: TGTGCCAGCAGCTTAGATCCAGGGACTCAGCCCCAGCATTTT. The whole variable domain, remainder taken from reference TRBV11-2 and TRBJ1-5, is EAGVAQSPRYKIIEKRQSVAFWCNPISGHATLYWYQQILGQGPKLLIQFQNNGVVDDSQLPKDRFSAERLKGVDSTLKIQPAKLEDSAVYLCASSLDPGTQPQHFGDGTRLSIL.

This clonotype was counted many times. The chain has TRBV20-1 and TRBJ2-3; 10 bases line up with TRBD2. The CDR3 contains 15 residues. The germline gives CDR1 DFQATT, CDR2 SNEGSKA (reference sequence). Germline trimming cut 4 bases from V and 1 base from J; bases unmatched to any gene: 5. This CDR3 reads CSAKRTSGRTDTQYF. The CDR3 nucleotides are TGCAGTGCTAAACGGACTAGCGGCCGCACAGATACGCAGTATTTT.

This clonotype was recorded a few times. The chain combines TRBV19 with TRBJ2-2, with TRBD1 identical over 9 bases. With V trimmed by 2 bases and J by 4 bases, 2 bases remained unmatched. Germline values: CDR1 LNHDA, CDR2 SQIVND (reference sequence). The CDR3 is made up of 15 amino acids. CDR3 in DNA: TGTGCCAGTAGTATACAACAGGGGGCCACCGGGGAGCTGTTTTTT. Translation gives CASSIQQGATGELFF.

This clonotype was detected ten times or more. The CDR3 nucleotides read TGTGCCAGCAGTTACTTCCCCGACACAGATACGCAGTATTTT. The encoded protein is CASSYFPDTDTQYF. The gene calls are TRBV6-5 and TRBJ2-3; D not resolved. V was pared by 1 base and J by 2 bases, with 7 bases between. The CDR3 extends over 14 amino acids. Germline V gene lookup returns CDR1 MNHEY and CDR2 SVGAGI.

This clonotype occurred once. As DNA, the CDR3 is TGCAGTGCCGAGAGGACAGGGGGAAGTGAAAAACTGTTTTTT. This sequence encodes CSAERTGGSEKLFF. The genes are TRBV20-1 and TRBJ1-4; 10 nucleotides align to TRBD1. The CDR3 runs 14 residues. Germline V lookup: CDR1 DFQATT, CDR2 SNEGSKA (reference sequence). V shed 6 bases, J shed 7 bases, and the junction held 8 bases outside the gene matches.

CDR3 in DNA: TGTGCCAGCAGCTTGTCCCCGGGGACGCCCTACGAGCAGTACTTC. Translating it yields CASSLSPGTPYEQYF. The chain couples TRBV7-3 to TRBJ2-7; the D call may be TRBD1 or TRBD2 (5 bases each). Per germline, CDR1 SGHTA and CDR2 FQGTGA. The V end lost 3 bases, the J end lost 2 bases, and 14 bases lay between the germline ends. CDR3 length: 15 residues.

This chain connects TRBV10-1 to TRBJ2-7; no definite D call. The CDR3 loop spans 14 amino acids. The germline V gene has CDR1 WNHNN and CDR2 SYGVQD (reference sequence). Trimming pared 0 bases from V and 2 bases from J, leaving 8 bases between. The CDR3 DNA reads TGCGCCAGCAGTGAGTCATACGGGCCCTACGAGCAGTACTTC. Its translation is CASSESYGPYEQYF.

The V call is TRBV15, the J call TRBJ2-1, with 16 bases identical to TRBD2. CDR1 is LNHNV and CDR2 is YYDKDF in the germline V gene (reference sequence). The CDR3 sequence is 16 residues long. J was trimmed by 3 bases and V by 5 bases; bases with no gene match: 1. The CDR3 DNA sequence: TGTGCCACCAGCGGGACTAGCGGGAGGGTCTACAATGAGCAGTTCTTC. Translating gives CATSGTSGRVYNEQFF.

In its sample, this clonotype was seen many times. For the CDR3, the DNA is TGCGCCAGCAGCTTGTGGCAGTTGAACACTGAAGCTTTCTTT. This sequence encodes CASSLWQLNTEAFF. This chain links TRBV5-1 with TRBJ1-1; no firm D call. The germline V gene encodes CDR1 SGHRS and CDR2 YFSETQ. This CDR3 spans 14 amino acids. V was clipped by 1 base and J by 0 bases, with 7 bases between them.

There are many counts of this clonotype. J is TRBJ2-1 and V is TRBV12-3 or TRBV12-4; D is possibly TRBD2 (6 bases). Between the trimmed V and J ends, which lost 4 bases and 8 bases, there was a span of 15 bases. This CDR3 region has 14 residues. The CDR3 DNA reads TGTGCCAGCAGTTCCTCCCGGAGGGCTGATGAGCAGTTCTTC. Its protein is CASSSSRRADEQFF.

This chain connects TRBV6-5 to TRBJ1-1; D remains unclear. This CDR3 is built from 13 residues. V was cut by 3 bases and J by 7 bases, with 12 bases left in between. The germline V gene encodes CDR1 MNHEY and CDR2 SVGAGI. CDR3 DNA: TGTGCCAGCAGTTATCTAGGACGGTTTGAAGCTTTCTTT. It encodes CASSYLGRFEAFF.

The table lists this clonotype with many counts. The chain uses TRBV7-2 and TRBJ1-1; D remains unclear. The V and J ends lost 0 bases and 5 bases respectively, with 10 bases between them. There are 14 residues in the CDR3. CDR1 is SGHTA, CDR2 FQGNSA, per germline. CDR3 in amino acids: CASSLARKGTEAFF. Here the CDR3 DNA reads TGTGCCAGCAGCTTAGCCAGGAAGGGAACTGAAGCTTTCTTT.

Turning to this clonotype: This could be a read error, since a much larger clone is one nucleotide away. The CDR3 DNA is TGTGCCAGCAGCCCCCGGACAGGAGAATGGGCCGACTATGGCTACACCTTC. Its translation: CASSPRTGEWADYGYTF. The rearrangement uses TRBV11-3 and TRBJ1-2; TRBD1 agrees at 7 bases. Germline V lookup: CDR1 SGHNT, CDR2 YENEEA. V trimming: 5 bases; J trimming: 3 bases; junction bases outside the gene matches: 15. The CDR3 is 17 amino acids.